The rows below give T cell receptor beta chains drawn from one sample of a study of control samples from healthy donors and cancer patients. Here immunoSEQ multiplex PCR was the method, and the copy in TCRdb shows in-frame clones only, minus some. The sample has roughly 80,000 clones; around nine tenths are singletons. Input material: blood. The source is a woman between 50 and 59 years old in good health. Each CDR3 is given with its conserved first and last residue. D genes are given only for firm matches. For some rows the clone size is stated as once, few or many, or as a class when expanded; others skip it.

j_call v_call d_call clone_size cdr3_nt cdr3_aa
TRBJ1-2 TRBV4-1 . . TGCGCCAGCAGCCAATTAGGACAAGCTAACTATGGCTACACCTTC CASSQLGQANYGYTF
TRBJ1-5 TRBV2 . . TGTGCCAGCAGTGAAGTTTCAGGGCGTCAGCCCCAGCATTTT CASSEVSGRQPQHF
TRBJ2-3 TRBV5-1 TRBD1 . TGCGCCAGCAGCCGGACAGGGACCTCTATCCCAGATACGCAGTATTTT CASSRTGTSIPDTQYF
TRBJ2-3 TRBV5-1 . . TGCGCCAGCAGCTTGGACACAGATACGCAGTATTTT CASSLDTDTQYF
TRBJ1-4 TRBV6-5 . . TGTGCCAGCAGTTACGGGCAAGATGCAACTAATGAAAAACTGTTTTTT CASSYGQDATNEKLFF
TRBJ1-2 TRBV12-3/TRBV12-4 TRBD1 . TGTGCCAGCAGCACAGGGGATGGCTACACCTTC CASSTGDGYTF
TRBJ1-5 TRBV19 . . TGTGCCAGTAGCCGGCCGGGGGACTTTTTGAATCAGCCCCAGCATTTT CASSRPGDFLNQPQHF
TRBJ2-3 TRBV30 TRBD2 . TGTGCCTGGAGTGTACCCTATGGCGGGGGGGCCGTAGATACGCAGTATTTT CAWSVPYGGGAVDTQYF
TRBJ1-3 TRBV20-1 . few TGCAGTGCTAGAGGGATCAACACCATATATTTT CSARGINTIYF
TRBJ2-3 TRBV24-1 . . TGTGCCACCAGTGATCCCAGACTAGGACTTAGCACAGATACGCAGTATTTT CATSDPRLGLSTDTQYF
TRBJ2-3 TRBV19 TRBD2 few TGTGCCAGTAGTCTTTTAGCGGGGGAAACTGCGCAGTATTTT CASSLLAGETAQYF
TRBJ2-1 TRBV5-6 TRBD2 . TGTGCCAGCAAGCCACTAGCGGGGGGTTACAATGAGCAGTTCTTC CASKPLAGGYNEQFF
TRBJ1-6 TRBV4-2 . . TGTGCCAGCAGCAACGCGGACAACTCACCCCTCCACTTT CASSNADNSPLHF
TRBJ1-2 TRBV5-6 . . TGTGCCAGCAGCTTCGGTTGGGGGGCGGATGGCTACACCTTC CASSFGWGADGYTF
TRBJ1-2 TRBV6-5 TRBD1 . TGTGCCAGCAGTTACTCGTTCGGGACAGGGAGTGGCTACACCTTC CASSYSFGTGSGYTF
TRBJ2-2 TRBV7-2 . . TGTGCCAGCAGCTCGGCGAACACCGGGGAGCTGTTTTTT CASSSANTGELFF
TRBJ1-1 TRBV2 TRBD1 . TGTGCCAGCAGATGGAGCGGGACAGGGGGAGGTACTGAAGCTTTCTTT CASRWSGTGGGTEAFF
TRBJ1-5 TRBV2 . . TGTGCCAGCAGGGCGGGTATGTCAGGGAATGACCAGCCCCAGCATTTT CASRAGMSGNDQPQHF
TRBJ2-3 TRBV7-9 . once TGTGCCAGCAGCTCCGGGACTTATCTTGATACGCAGTATTTT CASSSGTYLDTQYF
TRBJ2-3 TRBV5-1 TRBD2 . TGCGCCAGCAGCTTGGAAGCGGGGGCCCAGACAACGCAGTATTTT CASSLEAGAQTTQYF
TRBJ1-2 TRBV19 . . TGTGCCAGTAGTATAGGTGCAGGGGCATCAACTAACTATGGCTACACCTTC CASSIGAGASTNYGYTF
TRBJ1-1 TRBV5-1 TRBD1 once TGCGCCAGCAGCTGGACGACAGGGGACACTGAAGCTTTCTTT CASSWTTGDTEAFF
TRBJ1-5 TRBV15 . . TGTGCCACCAGCGTTGGGATTCGTTTAAGCAATCAGCCCCAGCATTTT CATSVGIRLSNQPQHF
TRBJ1-2 TRBV2 TRBD1 few TGTGCCAGCAGTGTCCAGGGGGAGTACTATGGCTACACCTTC CASSVQGEYYGYTF
TRBJ1-2 TRBV19 . . TGTGCCAGTAGAACCGGGACGGCGACTTACACCTTC CASRTGTATYTF
TRBJ2-5 TRBV6-5 TRBD1 . TGTGCCAGCAGTTACTATTCAACCGGGACAGCCGTTACCCAGTACTTC CASSYYSTGTAVTQYF
TRBJ1-3 TRBV18 . . TGTGCCAGCTCACCGTCAGTGAGCTCTGGAAACACCATATATTTT CASSPSVSSGNTIYF
TRBJ2-7 TRBV11-2 . . TGTGCCAGCAGCTTAGTAGTAGACGAGCAGTACTTC CASSLVVDEQYF
TRBJ2-7 TRBV2 . . TGTGCCAGCAGTGAAGGCCCAAGCGGTCACTACGAGCAGTACTTC CASSEGPSGHYEQYF
TRBJ2-7 TRBV29-1 TRBD1 . TGCAGCGCTACCACCGGGACAGGGGGCCACGAGCAGTACTTC CSATTGTGGHEQYF
TRBJ2-2 TRBV7-2 TRBD1 . TGTGCCAGCAGTCGCCGGCCGGCAGGGGGTTTGAACACCGGGGAGCTGTTTTTT CASSRRPAGGLNTGELFF
TRBJ1-6 TRBV20-1 TRBD1 . TGCAGTGCTAGTGACCCCGAGACAGGGGTCTTTTCACCCCTCCACTTT CSASDPETGVFSPLHF
TRBJ2-1 TRBV5-1 . once TGCGCCAGCAGCTTGGAGAAAGTCTCCTACAATGAGCAGTTCTTC CASSLEKVSYNEQFF
TRBJ1-2 TRBV6-4 . . TGTGCCAGCAGTGCCACGGGGACGGACACCTATGGCTACACCTTC CASSATGTDTYGYTF
TRBJ1-2 TRBV7-9 . . TGTGCCAGCAGCTCCGCTACGGCAGGGATGGGGTATGGCTACACCTTC CASSSATAGMGYGYTF
TRBJ2-3 TRBV10-1 TRBD2 . TGCGCCAGCAGTGAGTCTAGCGGGGGGAGCACAGATACGCAGTATTTT CASSESSGGSTDTQYF
TRBJ2-1 TRBV12-5 . . TGTGCTAGTGGTTTGGTTCTCACTAGTAATGAGCAGTTCTTC CASGLVLTSNEQFF
TRBJ2-3 TRBV6-2/TRBV6-3 . . TGTGCCAGCAGTTACTCGGTTAAGCTTACAGATACGCAGTATTTT CASSYSVKLTDTQYF
TRBJ1-1 TRBV3-1/TRBV3-2 TRBD1 . TGTGCCAGCAGCCAAGACGGGGGACAGGGGGCGCTCCCAGCTTTCTTT CASSQDGGQGALPAFF
TRBJ1-6 TRBV18 . . TGTGCCAGCTCACCTGACATCGGACATAATTCACCCCTCCACTTT CASSPDIGHNSPLHF
TRBJ1-1 TRBV19 . . TGTGCCAGTACGACTCGGGGCCTCCCGGGCGCTGAAGCTTTCTTT CASTTRGLPGAEAFF
TRBJ1-2 TRBV3-1/TRBV3-2 TRBD1 . TGTGCCAGCAGCCCGGGACAGGGTTTAAACGGCTACACCTTC CASSPGQGLNGYTF
TRBJ2-3 TRBV19 . . TGTGCCAGTAGCGAAACAGATTCCGCAGATACGCAGTATTTT CASSETDSADTQYF
TRBJ2-1 TRBV19 TRBD2 . TGTGCCAGTAAGGCGCGGGGGGAAGATGAGCAGTTCTTC CASKARGEDEQFF
TRBJ2-7 TRBV5-1 . . TGCGCCAGCAGCTTGTTCGGGACAAGCTCCTACGAGCAGTACTTC CASSLFGTSSYEQYF
TRBJ1-3 TRBV5-1 . . TGCGCCAGCAGCTTGAAAACGGCAGGGCCGGCGGACACCATATATTTT CASSLKTAGPADTIYF
TRBJ1-2 TRBV4-2 . . TGTGCCAGCAGCCAAGCCGACTACTATGGCTACACCTTC CASSQADYYGYTF
TRBJ1-5 TRBV6-5 . . TGTGCCAGCCGAGGTATTAGGGGGAATCAGCCCCAGCATTTT CASRGIRGNQPQHF
TRBJ1-2 TRBV3-1/TRBV3-2 . . TGTGCCAGCAGCCAGGACTATGGCTACACCTTC CASSQDYGYTF